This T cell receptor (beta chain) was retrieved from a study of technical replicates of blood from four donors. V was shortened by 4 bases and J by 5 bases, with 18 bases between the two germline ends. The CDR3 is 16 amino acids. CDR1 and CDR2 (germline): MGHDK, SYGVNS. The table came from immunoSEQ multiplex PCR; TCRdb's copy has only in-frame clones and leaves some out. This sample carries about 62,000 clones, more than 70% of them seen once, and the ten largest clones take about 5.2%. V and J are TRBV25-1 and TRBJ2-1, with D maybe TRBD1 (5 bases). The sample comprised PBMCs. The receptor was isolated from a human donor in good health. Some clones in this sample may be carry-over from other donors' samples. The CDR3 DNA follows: TGTGCCAGCAGTGCGCCAGGGCTAGTATGGGACAATGAGCAGTTCTTC. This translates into CASSAPGLVWDNEQFF.